The following is a T cell receptor beta chain sequence with its context. The data stem from a study of T cells after yellow fever vaccination. The CDR3 has 15 residues. Trimming pared 3 bases from V and 0 bases from J, leaving 11 bases between. CDR1 is KGHSH, CDR2 LQKENI, per germline. For TCR, cDNA came from 5'RACE template switching, which added a universal primer site and UMIs. TCRdb analysed the 5' RACE reads with MiXCR anew, one entry per CDR3 protein. The sample consists of 450,000 to 600,000 distinct CDR3 sequences, roughly 17% of them appearing once. This clonotype originated in a man aged 18-30 years who received the YFV17D yellow fever vaccine. Sequenced here: PBMCs, sampled 4 to 5 days after the first yellow fever vaccination. The rearrangement links TRBV18 to TRBJ1-1, with D possibly matching TRBD1 (6 bases). The CDR3: CASSPNTGLNTEAFF. Written as DNA, the CDR3 is TGTGCCAGCTCACCCAACACAGGGTTGAACACTGAAGCTTTCTTT.